These 12 T cell receptor beta chains were all obtained from the same sample, sequenced in a study of blood T cell repertoires in COVID-19 (dated by TCRdb to about 2020). Library prep was done by the immunoSEQ multiplex PCR assay. This immuneACCESS table, as held by TCRdb, lists in-frame sequences with V and J called but not all clones. Of the missing ones, under half trace to an unresolved V gene in checked studies; the others have no known cause. The sample table records roughly 120,000 clones; approximately 65% of these occur just once. Together, the top ten hold under 10% of the sample. Sequencing input: peripheral blood. All receptors come from a woman aged 55-70 years with acute or convalescent COVID-19.

The J gene is TRBJ2-4, the V gene TRBV2; 8 bases line up with TRBD1. Germline assignment: CDR1 SNHLY and CDR2 FYNNEI. The CDR3 has 15 amino acids. V was pared by 7 bases and J by 3 bases, with 8 bases of the junction left unmatched. In DNA, the CDR3 is TGTGCCAGCAAGGACAGGGCCTTTGGCAAAAACATTCAGTACTTC. Its protein is CASKDRAFGKNIQYF.

The chain is built from TRBV10-3 and TRBJ1-1; D is possibly TRBD1 (6 bases). Trimming took 7 bases from V and 0 from J, leaving 12 bases between them. CDR3 length equals 14 residues. The germline V gene has CDR1 ENHRY and CDR2 SYGVKD. The CDR3 DNA follows: TGTGCCATCACCTCGACAGGAATGAACACTGAAGCTTTCTTT. Its protein product is CAITSTGMNTEAFF.

This chain connects TRBV18 to TRBJ1-4, with TRBD1 matching 8 bases. The V gene end was trimmed by 3 bases and the J gene end by 8 bases; junction bases not matched to a gene: 2. The CDR3 loop spans 13 amino acids. Germline CDR1 is KGHSH and CDR2 is LQKENI. The DNA for the CDR3 is TGTGCCAGCTCACCCGGACAGGGAGAAAAACTGTTTTTT. Protein: CASSPGQGEKLFF.

CDR3 residues: CASSLSGQIDAPYGYTF. In nucleotides, the CDR3 is TGCGCCAGCAGCTTGTCGGGACAGATCGACGCCCCCTATGGCTACACCTTC. The chain carries TRBV5-1 and TRBJ1-2, with 7 bases lining up with TRBD1. V lost 1 base and J lost 4; bases outside the gene matches: 13. The germline V gene encodes CDR1 SGHRS and CDR2 YFSETQ. The CDR3 has 17 residues.

This clone was detected once. CDR3: CASSQDRVGQSNTDTQYF. The CDR3 bases are TGCGCCAGCAGCCAAGATCGAGTCGGACAGTCAAACACAGATACGCAGTATTTT. V is TRBV4-3 and J is TRBJ2-3, with a weak D call TRBD1 (6 bases). Trimming took off 0 bases at V and 2 bases at J, with 18 bases between the two ends. The CDR3 is 18 residues long. The germline V gene has CDR1 LGHNA and CDR2 YSLEER.

The chain combines TRBV6-5 with TRBJ1-2, with 10 bases aligning to TRBD1. Per the germline V gene, CDR1 is MNHEY and CDR2 is SVGAGI. The CDR3 has 16 amino acids. The V gene end was trimmed by 0 bases and the J gene end by 7 bases; junction bases not matched to a gene: 8. CDR3 DNA sequence: TGTGCCAGCAGTTACTCGCCGGGACAGGGGTCAGGTGGCTACACCTTC. It codes for CASSYSPGQGSGGYTF.

The chain combines TRBV28 with TRBJ1-2; 8 nucleotides agree with TRBD1. Losses at the gene ends were 5 bases for V and 5 bases for J; bases not matched to a gene: 4. Germline CDR1 MDHEN, CDR2 SYDVKM. This CDR3 is built from 13 residues. CDR3 in DNA: TGTGCCAGCAGTGCCGGGACAGGATATGGCTACACCTTC. Translating gives CASSAGTGYGYTF.

The chain links TRBV11-2 to TRBJ2-5; 10 bases fit TRBD1. V gave up 1 base and J gave up 6 bases; unmatched junction bases: 11. Germline V gene sequence: CDR1 SGHAT, CDR2 FQNNGV. The CDR3 consists of 17 residues. The CDR3: CASSLGEGTGERKTQYF. In DNA form, the CDR3 reads TGTGCCAGCAGCTTAGGCGAGGGGACAGGGGAGAGGAAGACCCAGTACTTC.

This chain links TRBV10-3 with TRBJ1-2; D is perhaps TRBD1 (6 bases). V lost 6 bases to trimming and J lost 5 bases, with 19 bases between them. This CDR3 region has 15 residues. Germline V gives CDR1 ENHRY, CDR2 SYGVKD. CDR3 in DNA: TGTGCCATCAGGGCCCAGCCGGGACAAACATATGGCTACACCTTC. This translates into CAIRAQPGQTYGYTF.

This clone was seen a few times. This chain connects TRBV7-8 to TRBJ1-5, with D hard to call. The germline V gene encodes CDR1 SGHVS and CDR2 FQNEAQ. The ends were cut back, 0 bases at V and 3 bases at J, with 6 bases in the middle. This CDR3 is built from 14 residues. CDR3 amino acids: CASSLAPSNQPQHF. The CDR3 DNA sequence: TGTGCCAGCAGCTTAGCTCCCTCCAATCAGCCCCAGCATTTT. Full variable domain (outside the CDR3, taken from reference TRBV7-8 and TRBJ1-5): GAGVSQSPRYKVAKRGQDVALRCDPISGHVSLFWYQQALGQGPEFLTYFQNEAQLDKSGLPSDRFFAERPEGSVSTLKIQRTQQEDSAVYLCASSLAPSNQPQHFGDGTRLSIL.

V usage is TRBV6-1 and J usage is TRBJ1-6, with a tentative D call TRBD1 (5 bases). This CDR3 region has 15 residues. Germline assignment: CDR1 MNHNS and CDR2 SASEGT. V was clipped by 2 bases and J by 9 bases, with 14 bases between them. CDR3 nucleotides: TGTGCCAGCAGTGAATTGGAGGGGTCGGGTTCACCCCTCCACTTT. This gives the protein CASSELEGSGSPLHF.

The V and J genes are TRBV6-6 and TRBJ1-5; D may be TRBD1 (5 bases). The CDR3 spans 12 residues. Trimming shortened V by 6 bases and J by 7 bases, and 10 bases separated the two germline ends. Germline loops: CDR1 MNHNY, CDR2 SVGAGI (reference sequence). The CDR3 is CASSSQGQPQHF. The CDR3 DNA reads as TGTGCCAGCAGCTCGCAGGGCCAGCCCCAGCATTTT.